These 15 T cell receptor beta chains were sequenced from one sample in a study of cytomegalovirus exposure and HLA in healthy donors. With 60 Vbeta and 13 Jbeta primers, the PCR was carried out. Sequenced by immunoSEQ multiplex PCR; TCRdb stores in-frame clones only, minus some. The sample contains roughly 73,000 clones, approximately 84% of which appear only once. Material for sequencing was PBMCs. The origin of the receptors is a woman between 45 and 60 years old in good health and CMV-seronegative.

The V gene is TRBV9, the J gene TRBJ2-7, with D perhaps TRBD2 (6 bases). V lost 0 bases and J lost 4, with 20 bases in between. Germline-derived CDR1 and CDR2 are SGDLS and YYNGEE. This CDR3 comprises 17 residues. CDR3 protein: CASSVVFTGDSEYEQYV. CDR3 bases: TGTGCCAGCAGCGTAGTATTTACTGGGGACTCAGAGTACGAGCAGTACGTC.

This rearrangement joins TRBV27 to TRBJ2-7; D is possibly TRBD1 (6 bases). This CDR3 contains 15 residues. Trimming removed 4 bases at V and 4 bases at J, with 17 bases between. Germline V gene sequence: CDR1 MNHEY, CDR2 SMNVEV (reference sequence). As DNA, the CDR3 is TGTGCCAGCAGTTATAGACAGGCCATGGGTTACGAGCAGTACGTC. Translated: CASSYRQAMGYEQYV.

Points on this clone: Germline is not matched at one junction end, which may reflect a read error. The chain carries TRBV10-1 and TRBJ1-2, with 8 bases that match TRBD1. The CDR3 covers 14 residues. Germline V lookup: CDR1 WNHNN, CDR2 SYGVQD (reference sequence). CDR3 amino acids: CASSASGGPTNWAF. DNA of the CDR3: TGCGCCAGCAGTGCATCAGGGGGCCCTACTAACTGGGCTTTC.

The chain employs TRBV5-1 and TRBJ2-2, with 11 bases fitting TRBD2. The CDR3 has 15 residues. V shed 2 bases and J 4 bases; nucleotides not matched to a gene: 1. Per germline, CDR1 SGHRS and CDR2 YFSETQ. The CDR3 region is CASSFSGRVTGELFF. Here the CDR3 DNA reads TGCGCCAGCAGCTTTAGCGGGAGGGTCACCGGGGAGCTGTTTTTT. The whole variable domain, filled in from reference TRBV5-1 and TRBJ2-2, reads KAGVTQTPRYLIKTRGQQVTLSCSPISGHRSVSWYQQTPGQGLQFLFEYFSETQRNKGNFPGRFSGRQFSNSRSEMNVSTLELGDSALYLCASSFSGRVTGELFFGEGSRLTVL.

This clone occurred a few times. V usage is TRBV5-4 and J usage is TRBJ1-6, with TRBD1 identical over 9 bases. After removal of 0 bases from V and 9 bases from J, the junction contained 4 bases not matched to a gene. The CDR3 totals 15 residues. Germline V gene sequence: CDR1 SGHNT, CDR2 YYREEE (reference sequence). This chain's CDR3 is CASSLGGTGPSPLHF. CDR3 nucleotides: TGTGCCAGCAGCTTGGGTGGGACAGGGCCTTCACCCCTCCACTTT.

This clone was seen once. The V and J genes are TRBV27 and TRBJ2-3; a possible D gene is TRBD2 (6 bases). The V end lost 1 base, the J end lost 2 bases, and 10 bases lay between the germline ends. The CDR3 covers 15 residues. Germline V gene sequence: CDR1 MNHEY, CDR2 SMNVEV (reference sequence). DNA for the CDR3: TGTGCCAGCAGTTTATTTACTAGCTCCACAGATACGCAGTATTTT. Translation: CASSLFTSSTDTQYF.

This sequence joins TRBV30 and TRBJ2-3; maybe TRBD1 (5 bases). The CDR3 runs to 16 residues. Germline values: CDR1 GTSNPN, CDR2 SVGIG (reference sequence). The V end lost 3 bases, the J end lost 2 bases, and 18 bases lay between the germline ends. CDR3 in amino acids: CAWSQTWGGLTDTQYF. The CDR3 DNA is TGTGCCTGGAGCCAGACGTGGGGCGGCCTCACAGATACGCAGTATTTT.

Comments on this clone: Mismatch with germline at one junction end may stem from a read error. Other DNA sequences in this specimen translate into the identical CDR3. The V call is TRBV28, the J call TRBJ1-3, with 7 nucleotides matching TRBD1. The CDR3 is 17 amino acids. Germline CDR1 MDHEN, CDR2 SYDVKM. CDR3 in DNA: TGTGCCAGCAGTATAGACCGGACAGGATGGAGTGGAAATACCATATATTTT. It translates to CASSIDRTGWSGNTIYF.

The rearrangement joins TRBV19 to TRBJ1-2; no clear D gene. Trimming left V 4 bases short and J 2 bases short, with 23 bases between. This CDR3 has 18 residues. Germline V gene lookup returns CDR1 LNHDA and CDR2 SQIVND (reference sequence). CDR3 DNA sequence: TGTGCCAGTAGTACACTAACTTTTCTCAACCCGTCCAACTATGGCTACACCTTC. It codes for CASSTLTFLNPSNYGYTF.

This chain joins TRBV10-3 and TRBJ1-1, with D uncertain. Germline CDR1 reads ENHRY; CDR2 reads SYGVKD. The CDR3 has 13 amino acids. V gave up 3 bases and J gave up 0 bases, with 5 bases separating them. CDR3 residues: CAISDSVNTEAFF. CDR3 coding DNA: TGTGCCATCAGTGACTCTGTGAACACTGAAGCTTTCTTT.

This chain's CDR3 is CASSLGQGEAGELFF. DNA of the CDR3: TGTGCCAGCAGCTTGGGACAGGGTGAGGCCGGGGAGCTGTTTTTT. The genes are TRBV5-8 and TRBJ2-2; 7 bases are a match to TRBD1. This CDR3 spans 15 amino acids. V lost 0 bases and J lost 6; bases outside the gene matches: 5. Germline-derived CDR1 and CDR2 are SGHTS and YDEGEE.

The chain combines TRBV5-1 with TRBJ1-2, with TRBD1 identical over 7 bases. CDR1 SGHRS and CDR2 YFSETQ come from the germline V gene. V lost 4 bases, J lost 8 bases, and 17 bases stayed unmatched. The CDR3 is 16 amino acids. In nucleotides, the CDR3 is TGCGCCAGCAGCCCTATATTACAGGGGCTATCACGAGGCTACACCTTC. Translated: CASSPILQGLSRGYTF. The variable domain in full, completed from reference TRBV5-1 and TRBJ1-2, reads KAGVTQTPRYLIKTRGQQVTLSCSPISGHRSVSWYQQTPGQGLQFLFEYFSETQRNKGNFPGRFSGRQFSNSRSEMNVSTLELGDSALYLCASSPILQGLSRGYTFGSGTRLTVV.

This rearrangement joins TRBV5-1 to TRBJ2-2; D possibly corresponds to TRBD1 (6 bases). Germline V gene sequence: CDR1 SGHRS, CDR2 YFSETQ. The CDR3 sequence is 15 residues long. Deletions cut 4 bases from V and 1 base from J, with 11 bases between. The DNA for the CDR3 is TGCGCCAGCAGCATACTGGGACAGAACACCGGGGAGCTGTTTTTT. It translates to CASSILGQNTGELFF.

The chain couples TRBV2 to TRBJ2-5; TRBD2 matches 10 bases. V gave up 8 bases and J gave up 5 bases; unmatched junction bases: 14. The CDR3 consists of 16 residues. From germline, CDR1 is SNHLY and CDR2 FYNNEI. The CDR3 here is CASLGGLAGDGETQYF. DNA of the CDR3: TGTGCCAGCTTAGGAGGCCTAGCGGGAGACGGGGAGACCCAGTACTTC.

This sequence joins TRBV14 and TRBJ2-3, with D unclear. CDR1 is SGHDN, CDR2 FVKESK, per germline. The CDR3 has 15 residues. Between the trimmed V and J ends, which lost 0 bases and 0 bases, there was a span of 7 bases. The CDR3 here is CASSQDLYSTDTQYF. The CDR3 region has the DNA TGTGCCAGCAGCCAAGATCTCTACAGCACAGATACGCAGTATTTT.